A single sample gave rise to the 5 T cell receptor beta chains below, sequenced in a study of human T cells and chemical hapten exposure. The time point was: pre-sensitization, week 0. The treatment denotes: therapeutic diphenylcyclopropenone sensitization with weekly scalp DPC. MiXCR, applied by TCRdb to the RACE reads, yields one record per CDR3 protein. The sample shows roughly 40,000 distinct CDR3 sequences, 8% to 11% of them seen only once. The starting material was whole blood, obtained in connection with sensitization to the hapten diphenylcyclopropenone (DPC). Receptors originate from a man aged 25 to 40 with alopecia areata. Some clones in this sample may be carry-over from other donors' samples.

Many counts were recorded for this clonotype. The rearrangement joins TRBV5-8 to TRBJ2-7, with 9 bases lining up with TRBD2. Looked up from germline, CDR1 is SGHTS and CDR2 is YDEGEE. The ends lost 4 bases at V and 0 bases at J; junction bases unmatched: 8. The CDR3 totals 16 residues. CDR3 residues: CASSRGLAPSSYEQYV. The CDR3, as DNA: TGTGCCAGCAGCCGAGGACTAGCGCCGAGCTCCTACGAGCAGTACGTC.

This clonotype was counted at least ten times. The chain employs TRBV6-2 or TRBV6-3 and TRBJ2-7; D perhaps matches TRBD1 (6 bases). V lost 7 bases and J 4 bases, leaving 17 bases between the germline ends. There are 14 residues in the CDR3. Germline V gene data show CDR1 as MNHEY and CDR2 as SVGEGT. CDR3 amino acids: CASTSGDIGYEQYV. In nucleotides, the CDR3 is TGTGCCAGCACCTCAGGGGATATCGGGTACGAGCAGTACGTC.

This clonotype has ten or more counts. This chain links TRBV3-1 with TRBJ2-5; D is possibly TRBD1 (6 bases). V lost 5 bases and J lost 0, with 13 bases in between. The CDR3 covers 15 residues. Germline lookup yields CDR1 LGHDT and CDR2 YNNKEL (reference sequence). CDR3 nucleotide sequence: TGTGCCAGCAGCACCCTAGACAGGTACCAAGAGACCCAGTACTTC. It encodes CASSTLDRYQETQYF.

The CDR3 sequence is CASRGEPHYYEQYF. DNA of the CDR3: TGTGCCAGCAGGGGGGAGCCCCATTACTACGAGCAGTACTTC. J is TRBJ2-7 and V is TRBV11-1; D assignment may be TRBD1 or TRBD2 (5 bases each). The CDR3 sequence is 14 residues long. Germline CDR1 is SGHAT and CDR2 is FQDESV (reference sequence). The germline V and J ends were trimmed by 6 bases and 3 bases, with 15 bases remaining between them.

This clonotype appeared many times. The gene calls are TRBV12-3 or TRBV12-4 and TRBJ2-5; 8 bases are a match to TRBD1. This CDR3 spans 17 amino acids. The junction had 10 bases not matched to a gene; V was cut back by 4 bases and J by 0 bases. The CDR3 coding sequence is TGTGCCAGCAGTTCCAGGGGGCGGAGGGCAGACCAAGAGACCCAGTACTTC. Its protein is CASSSRGRRADQETQYF.